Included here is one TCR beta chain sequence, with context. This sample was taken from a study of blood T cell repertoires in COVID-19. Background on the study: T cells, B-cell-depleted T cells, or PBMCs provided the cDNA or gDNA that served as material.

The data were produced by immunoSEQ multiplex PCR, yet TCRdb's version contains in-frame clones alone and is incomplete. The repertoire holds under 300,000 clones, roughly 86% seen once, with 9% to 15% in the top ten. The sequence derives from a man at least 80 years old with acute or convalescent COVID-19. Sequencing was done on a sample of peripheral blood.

This CDR3 reads CSVEDGGGRETQYF. CDR3 bases: TGCAGCGTTGAAGATGGGGGGGGCCGGGAGACCCAGTACTTC. J is TRBJ2-5 and V is TRBV29-1; possible D gene TRBD2, 7 bases. Per the germline V gene, CDR1 is SQVTM and CDR2 is ANQGSEA. V dropped 0 bases and J dropped 5 bases, with 13 bases sitting between them. The CDR3 consists of 14 residues.